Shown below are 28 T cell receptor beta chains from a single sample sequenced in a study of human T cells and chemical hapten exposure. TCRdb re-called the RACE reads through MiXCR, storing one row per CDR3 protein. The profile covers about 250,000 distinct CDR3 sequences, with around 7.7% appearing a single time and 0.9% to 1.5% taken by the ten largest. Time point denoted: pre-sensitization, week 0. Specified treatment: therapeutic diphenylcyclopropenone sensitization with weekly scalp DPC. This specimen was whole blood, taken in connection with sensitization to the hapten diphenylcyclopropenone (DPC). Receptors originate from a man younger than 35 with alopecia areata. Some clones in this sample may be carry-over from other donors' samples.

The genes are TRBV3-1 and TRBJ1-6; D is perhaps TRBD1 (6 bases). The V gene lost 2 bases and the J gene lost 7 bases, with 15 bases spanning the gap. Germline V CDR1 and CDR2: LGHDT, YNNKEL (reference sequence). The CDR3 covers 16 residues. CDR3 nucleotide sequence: TGTGCCAGCAGCCAAATACAGGGATCCGGGAATTCACCCCTCCACTTT. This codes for CASSQIQGSGNSPLHF.

The CDR3: CASSLGRLLNTEAFF. The CDR3 region has the DNA TGTGCCAGCAGTTTAGGGAGACTGTTGAACACTGAAGCTTTCTTT. This chain uses TRBV12-3 or TRBV12-4 with TRBJ1-1, with D unclear. The length of the CDR3 is 15 residues. Trimming removed 1 base from V and 0 bases from J, with 9 bases in between.

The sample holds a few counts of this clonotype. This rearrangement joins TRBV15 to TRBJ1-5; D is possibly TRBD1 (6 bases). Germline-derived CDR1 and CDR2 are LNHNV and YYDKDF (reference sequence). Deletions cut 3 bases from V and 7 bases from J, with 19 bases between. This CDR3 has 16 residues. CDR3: CATSRDKGTPGQPQHF. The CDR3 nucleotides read TGTGCCACCAGCAGGGACAAAGGGACACCTGGCCAGCCCCAGCATTTT.

The CDR3 is CSARAGHLNEKLFF. DNA of the CDR3: TGCAGTGCTAGAGCTGGACATCTTAATGAAAAACTGTTTTTT. The chain joins TRBV20-1 to TRBJ1-4, with a possible D match to TRBD1 (5 bases). Germline V gene sequence: CDR1 DFQATT, CDR2 SNEGSKA (reference sequence). Trimming took off 1 base at V and 4 bases at J, with 10 bases between the two ends. The CDR3 covers 14 residues.

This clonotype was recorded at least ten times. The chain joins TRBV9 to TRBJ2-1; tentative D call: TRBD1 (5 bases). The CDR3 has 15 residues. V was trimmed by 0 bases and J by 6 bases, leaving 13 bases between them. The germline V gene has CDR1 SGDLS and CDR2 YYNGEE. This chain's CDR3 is CASSVGSGMRNEQFF. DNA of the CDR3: TGTGCCAGCAGCGTAGGCTCAGGGATGCGCAATGAGCAGTTCTTC.

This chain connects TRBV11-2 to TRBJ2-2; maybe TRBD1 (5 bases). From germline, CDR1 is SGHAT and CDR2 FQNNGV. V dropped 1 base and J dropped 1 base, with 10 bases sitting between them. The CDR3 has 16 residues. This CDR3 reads CASSLGRVGNTGELFF. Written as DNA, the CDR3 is TGTGCCAGCAGCTTAGGCAGGGTCGGGAACACCGGGGAGCTGTTTTTT.

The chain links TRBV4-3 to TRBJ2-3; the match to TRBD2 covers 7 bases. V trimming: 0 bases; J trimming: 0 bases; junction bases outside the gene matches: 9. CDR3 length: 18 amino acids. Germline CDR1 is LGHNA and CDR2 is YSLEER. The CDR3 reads CASSQDKSSSGSTDTQYF. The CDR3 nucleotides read TGCGCCAGCAGCCAAGATAAGTCGAGTAGCGGGAGCACAGATACGCAGTATTTT.

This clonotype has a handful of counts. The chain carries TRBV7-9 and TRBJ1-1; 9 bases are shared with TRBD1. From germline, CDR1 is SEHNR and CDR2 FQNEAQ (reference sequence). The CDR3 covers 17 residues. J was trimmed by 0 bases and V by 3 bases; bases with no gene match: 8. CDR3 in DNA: TGTGCCAGCAGCTTGTCCGGACAGGGGTGGATGAACACTGAAGCTTTCTTT. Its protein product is CASSLSGQGWMNTEAFF.

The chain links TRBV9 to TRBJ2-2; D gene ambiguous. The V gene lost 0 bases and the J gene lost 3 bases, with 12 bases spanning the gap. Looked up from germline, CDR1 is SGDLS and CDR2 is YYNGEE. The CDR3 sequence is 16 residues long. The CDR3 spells CASSVAGSRDTGELFF. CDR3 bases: TGTGCCAGCAGCGTAGCCGGTAGCCGGGACACCGGGGAGCTGTTTTTT.

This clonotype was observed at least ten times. The CDR3 nucleotides are TGTGCCAGCAGAAAATGGGATACCTACGAGCAGTACGTC. It codes for CASRKWDTYEQYV. This sequence joins TRBV2 and TRBJ2-7, with unresolved D. The CDR3 has 13 amino acids. The germline CDR1 and CDR2 sequences are SNHLY and FYNNEI. The V end lost 6 bases, the J end lost 2 bases, and 11 bases lay between the germline ends.

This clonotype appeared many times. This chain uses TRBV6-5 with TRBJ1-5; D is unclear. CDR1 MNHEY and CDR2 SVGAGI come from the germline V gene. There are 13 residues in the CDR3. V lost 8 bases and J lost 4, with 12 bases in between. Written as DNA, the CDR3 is TGTGCCAGCTCCATCTCAAGAAATCAGCCCCAGCATTTT. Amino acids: CASSISRNQPQHF.

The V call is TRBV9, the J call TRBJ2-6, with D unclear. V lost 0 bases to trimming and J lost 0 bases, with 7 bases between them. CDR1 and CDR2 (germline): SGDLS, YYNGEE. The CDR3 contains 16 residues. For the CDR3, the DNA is TGTGCCAGCAGCGTAGCGCCACTCTCTGGGGCCAACGTCCTGACTTTC. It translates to CASSVAPLSGANVLTF. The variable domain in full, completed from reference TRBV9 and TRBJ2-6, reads DSGVTQTPKHLITATGQRVTLRCSPRSGDLSVYWYQQSLDQGLQFLIQYYNGEERAKGNILERFSAQQFPDLHSELNLSSLELGDSALYFCASSVAPLSGANVLTFGAGSRLTVL.

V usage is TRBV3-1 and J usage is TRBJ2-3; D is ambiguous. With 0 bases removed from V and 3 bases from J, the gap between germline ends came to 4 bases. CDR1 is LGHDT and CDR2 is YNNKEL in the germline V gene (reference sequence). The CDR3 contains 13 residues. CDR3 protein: CASSQDITDTQYF. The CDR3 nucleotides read TGTGCCAGCAGCCAAGATATTACAGATACGCAGTATTTT.

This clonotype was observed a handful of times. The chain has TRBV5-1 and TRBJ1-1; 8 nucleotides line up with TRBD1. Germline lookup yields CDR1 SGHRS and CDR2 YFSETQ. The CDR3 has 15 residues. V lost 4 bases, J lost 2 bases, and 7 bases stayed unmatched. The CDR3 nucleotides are TGCGCCAGCAGCGATAGACAGGGGCTCAACACTGAAGCTTTCTTT. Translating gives CASSDRQGLNTEAFF.

As DNA, the CDR3 is TGTGCCAGCAGCTTGGAGCAGGGCGAGACCCAGTACTTC. Its translation: CASSLEQGETQYF. The chain joins TRBV5-5 to TRBJ2-5; D is perhaps TRBD1 (5 bases). V was shortened by 0 bases and J by 5 bases, with 8 bases between the two germline ends. Per germline, CDR1 SGHKS and CDR2 YYEKEE (reference sequence). CDR3 length: 13 residues.

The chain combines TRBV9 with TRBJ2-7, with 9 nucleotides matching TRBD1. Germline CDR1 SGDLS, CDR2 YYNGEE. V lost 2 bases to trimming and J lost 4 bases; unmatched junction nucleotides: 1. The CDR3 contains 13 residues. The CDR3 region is CASSVTGGYEQYF. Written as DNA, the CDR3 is TGTGCCAGCAGCGTGACAGGGGGATACGAGCAGTACTTC. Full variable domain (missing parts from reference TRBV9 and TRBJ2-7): DSGVTQTPKHLITATGQRVTLRCSPRSGDLSVYWYQQSLDQGLQFLIQYYNGEERAKGNILERFSAQQFPDLHSELNLSSLELGDSALYFCASSVTGGYEQYFGPGTRLTVT.

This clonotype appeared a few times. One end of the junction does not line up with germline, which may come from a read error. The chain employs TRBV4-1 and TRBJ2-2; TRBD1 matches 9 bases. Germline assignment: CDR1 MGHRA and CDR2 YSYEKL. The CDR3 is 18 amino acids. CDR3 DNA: TGCGCCAGCAGCCGACTACGGACAACAGGGGGCTTGACCGGGGAGATGTTTTTT. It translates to CASSRLRTTGGLTGEMFF.

CDR3 nucleotide sequence: TGTGCCAGCAGTGACCGCCCTTCGCTCGATGAGCAGTTCTTC. Residues: CASSDRPSLDEQFF. The genes are TRBV6-1 and TRBJ2-1, with unresolved D. Germline CDR1 is MNHNS and CDR2 is SASEGT. This CDR3 is built from 14 residues. V gave up 3 bases and J gave up 8 bases, with 14 bases separating them.

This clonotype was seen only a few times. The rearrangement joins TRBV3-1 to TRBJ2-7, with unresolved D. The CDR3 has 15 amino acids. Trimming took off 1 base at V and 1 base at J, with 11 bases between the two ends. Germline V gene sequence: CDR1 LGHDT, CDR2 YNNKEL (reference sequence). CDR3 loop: CASSQASSGSYEQYF. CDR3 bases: TGTGCCAGCAGCCAAGCATCGTCAGGATCCTACGAGCAGTACTTC.

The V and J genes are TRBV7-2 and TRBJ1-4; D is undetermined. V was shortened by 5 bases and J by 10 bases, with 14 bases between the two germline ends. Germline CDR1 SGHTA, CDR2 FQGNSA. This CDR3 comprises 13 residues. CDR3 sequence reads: CASSPFSGGKLFF. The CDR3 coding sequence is TGTGCCAGCAGCCCTTTTTCCGGCGGAAAACTGTTTTTT. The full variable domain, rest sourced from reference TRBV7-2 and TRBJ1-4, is GAGVSQSPSNKVTEKGKDVELRCDPISGHTALYWYRQSLGQGLEFLIYFQGNSAPDKSGLPSDRFSAERTGGSVSTLTIQRTQQEDSAVYLCASSPFSGGKLFFGSGTQLSVL.

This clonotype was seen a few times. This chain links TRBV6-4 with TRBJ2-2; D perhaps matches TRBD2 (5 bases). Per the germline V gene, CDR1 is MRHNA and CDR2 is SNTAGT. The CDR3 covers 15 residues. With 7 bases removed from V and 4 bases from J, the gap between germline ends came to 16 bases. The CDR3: CASKTLTEGTGELFF. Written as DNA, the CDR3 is TGTGCCAGCAAGACGCTAACCGAGGGCACCGGGGAGCTGTTTTTT.

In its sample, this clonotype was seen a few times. CDR3 in DNA: TGTGCCAGCAGTTACTCGACAGGGTCTGGAAACACCATATATTTT. Protein product: CASSYSTGSGNTIYF. The rearrangement joins TRBV6-5 to TRBJ1-3, with 7 bases fitting TRBD1. J gave up 1 base and V 0 bases, and 0 bases lay outside the gene matches. In germline, CDR1 is MNHEY, CDR2 SVGAGI. The CDR3 totals 15 residues.

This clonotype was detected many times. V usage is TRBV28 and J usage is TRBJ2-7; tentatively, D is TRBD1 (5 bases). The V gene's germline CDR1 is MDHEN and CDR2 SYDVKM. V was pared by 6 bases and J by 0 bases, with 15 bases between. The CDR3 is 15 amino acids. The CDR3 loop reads CASSLLGQSSYEQYF. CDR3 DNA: TGTGCCAGCAGCCTATTGGGGCAGAGCTCCTACGAGCAGTACTTC.

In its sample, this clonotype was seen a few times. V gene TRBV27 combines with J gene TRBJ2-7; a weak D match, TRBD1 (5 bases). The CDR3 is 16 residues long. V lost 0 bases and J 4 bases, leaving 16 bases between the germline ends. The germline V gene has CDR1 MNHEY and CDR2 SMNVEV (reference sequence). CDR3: CASSLSDSQPSYEQYF. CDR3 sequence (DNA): TGTGCCAGCAGTTTATCCGACAGTCAACCGAGTTACGAGCAGTACTTC.

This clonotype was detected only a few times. This CDR3 reads CASSLAKQGNEQFF. In nucleotides, the CDR3 is TGTGCCAGCAGCTTAGCCAAGCAGGGGAATGAGCAGTTCTTC. The chain joins TRBV7-8 to TRBJ2-1, with TRBD1 as a possible D gene (6 bases). The CDR3 is made up of 14 amino acids. Germline CDR1 reads SGHVS; CDR2 reads FQNEAQ. V was clipped by 0 bases and J by 7 bases, with 10 bases between them.

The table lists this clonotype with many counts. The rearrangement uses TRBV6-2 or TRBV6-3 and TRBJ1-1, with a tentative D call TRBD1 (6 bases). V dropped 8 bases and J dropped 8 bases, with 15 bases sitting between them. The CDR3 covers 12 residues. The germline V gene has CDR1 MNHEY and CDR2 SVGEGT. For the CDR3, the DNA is TGTGCCAGCCTGGGGGCCGGGAAGGAAGCTTTCTTT. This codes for CASLGAGKEAFF.

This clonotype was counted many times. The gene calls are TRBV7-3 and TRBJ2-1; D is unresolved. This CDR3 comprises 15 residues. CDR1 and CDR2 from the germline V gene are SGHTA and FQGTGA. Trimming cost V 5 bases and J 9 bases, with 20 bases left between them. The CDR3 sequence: CASSLTSQHSGEQFF. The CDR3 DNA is TGTGCCAGCAGCCTGACCAGCCAGCACAGTGGTGAGCAGTTCTTC.

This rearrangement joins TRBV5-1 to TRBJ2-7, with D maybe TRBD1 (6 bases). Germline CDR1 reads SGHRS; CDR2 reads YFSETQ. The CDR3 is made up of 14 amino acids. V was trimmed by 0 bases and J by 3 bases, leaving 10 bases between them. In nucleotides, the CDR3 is TGCGCCAGCAGCTTGGACAGGGCTGGCTACGAGCAGTACTTC. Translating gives CASSLDRAGYEQYF.